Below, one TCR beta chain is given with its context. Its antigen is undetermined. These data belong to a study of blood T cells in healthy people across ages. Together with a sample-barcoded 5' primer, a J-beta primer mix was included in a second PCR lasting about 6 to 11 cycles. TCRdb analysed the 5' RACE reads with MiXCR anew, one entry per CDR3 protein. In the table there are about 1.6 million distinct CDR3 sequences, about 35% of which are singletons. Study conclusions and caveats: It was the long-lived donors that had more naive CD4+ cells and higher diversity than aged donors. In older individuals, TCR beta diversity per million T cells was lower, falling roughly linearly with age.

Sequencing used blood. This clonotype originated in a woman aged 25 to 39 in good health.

The CDR3 sequence is CASSEVGRLPGELFF. CDR3 nucleotide sequence: TGTGCCAGCAGTGAAGTAGGGCGGCTCCCCGGGGAGCTGTTTTTT. This chain links TRBV6-1 with TRBJ2-2; D gene uncertain. This CDR3 comprises 15 residues. The germline CDR1 and CDR2 sequences are MNHNS and SASEGT. The ends were cut back, 1 base at V and 6 bases at J, with 12 bases in the middle.